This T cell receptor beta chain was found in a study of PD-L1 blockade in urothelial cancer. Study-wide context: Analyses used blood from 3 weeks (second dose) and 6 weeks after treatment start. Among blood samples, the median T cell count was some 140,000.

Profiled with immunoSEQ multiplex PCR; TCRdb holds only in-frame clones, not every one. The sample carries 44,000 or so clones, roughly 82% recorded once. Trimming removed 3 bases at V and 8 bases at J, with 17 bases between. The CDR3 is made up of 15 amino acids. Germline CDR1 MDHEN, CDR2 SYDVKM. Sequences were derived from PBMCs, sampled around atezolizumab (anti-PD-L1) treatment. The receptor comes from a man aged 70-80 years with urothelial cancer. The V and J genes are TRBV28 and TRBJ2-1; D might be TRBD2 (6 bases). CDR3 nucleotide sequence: TGTGCCAGCAGTTTTTCGGGTGGGGGGAAGGATGAGCAGTTCTTC. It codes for CASSFSGGGKDEQFF.